These T cell receptor beta chains were read from a single sample in a study of shared T cell receptors in the human thymus. Libraries were prepared by immunoSEQ multiplex PCR; TCRdb keeps only in-frame clonotypes and omits some of them. The sample records 600,000 to 900,000 clones, approximately 83% being singletons. The same data also contributed to another study, on human thymus T cells.

Sample: thymocytes. Receptors originate from a girl less than two years old with a congenital heart defect. Each CDR3 is given with its conserved first and last residue. Fields, in order: J gene, clone size, D gene, V gene, CDR3 DNA, CDR3 protein. The D gene is left open where the match is weak. Clone size, where shown, is once, few, many, or a class for clones that have expanded.

TRBJ2-1 | . | . | TRBV2 | TGTGCCAGCAGTGAAGCACAGGGAGATGAGCAGTTCTTC | CASSEAQGDEQFF
TRBJ1-2 | once | TRBD1 | TRBV6-1 | TGTGCCAGCAGTAGGACAGGGTTCTCCTATGGCTACACCTTC | CASSRTGFSYGYTF
TRBJ2-7 | . | TRBD1 | TRBV7-9 | TGTGCCAGCAGCAATGACAGGGTACAGGGCGAGCAGTACTTC | CASSNDRVQGEQYF
TRBJ1-3 | . | . | TRBV4-3 | TGCGCCAGCAGCCAAGATAGGAGGATCCCGCGGGGCACTGGAAACACCATATATTTT | CASSQDRRIPRGTGNTIYF
TRBJ1-1 | . | . | TRBV20-1 | TGCAGTGCTAGCCGTCCAGGAGCTTTCTTT | CSASRPGAFF
TRBJ1-1 | . | . | TRBV27 | TGTGCCAGCCTAGGGCCGGGACTCGTGAACACTGAAGCTTTCTTT | CASLGPGLVNTEAFF
TRBJ1-4 | once | . | TRBV4-3 | TGCGCCAGCAGCCGTGCCGGGGGAGGAGCTACTAATGAAAAACTGTTTTTT | CASSRAGGGATNEKLFF
TRBJ2-5 | . | . | TRBV29-1 | TGCAGCGCGGCGGTGGGAGAGACCCAGTACTTC | CSAAVGETQYF
TRBJ1-5 | . | TRBD1 | TRBV5-1 | TGCGCCAGCAGCTTGGGTCCTCCGGGACAGGAAGATCAGCCCCAGCATTTT | CASSLGPPGQEDQPQHF
TRBJ2-3 | . | . | TRBV7-2 | TGTGCCAGCAGCTTAGAGTGGAGCGCCACGCAGTATTTT | CASSLEWSATQYF
TRBJ1-3 | . | . | TRBV5-1 | TGCGCCAGCAGCTTGGCCTTCGGCTCTGGAAACACCATATATTTT | CASSLAFGSGNTIYF
TRBJ1-5 | . | TRBD1 | TRBV5-8 | TGTGCCAGCAGCTCCGGGACAGGGAAGAGACCGCAGCCCCAGCATTTT | CASSSGTGKRPQPQHF
TRBJ2-2 | . | . | TRBV19 | TGTGCCAGTAGTCGCGGTTTGAACACCGGGGAGCTGTTTTTT | CASSRGLNTGELFF
TRBJ1-2 | . | . | TRBV9 | TGTGCCAGCAGCGTAGATGGGGGGGCTCCGGGAGGCTACACCTTC | CASSVDGGAPGGYTF
TRBJ1-2 | . | TRBD1 | TRBV30 | TGTGCCTGGGGACCGGGACAGGGTCATGGCTACACCTTC | CAWGPGQGHGYTF
TRBJ2-3 | . | TRBD1 | TRBV27 | TGTGCCAGCAGCCGGGACAGGGAACAGTTCAGCACAGATACGCAGTATTTT | CASSRDREQFSTDTQYF
TRBJ2-1 | . | . | TRBV4-1 | TGCGCCAGCAGCCAATCCCCGTATGGGGGGGCTTCCTACAATGAGCAGTTCTTC | CASSQSPYGGASYNEQFF
TRBJ2-7 | . | TRBD2 | TRBV14 | TGTGCCAGCAGCCCCCTGGGGGGGTTAACCTACGAGCAGTACTTC | CASSPLGGLTYEQYF
TRBJ1-1 | . | . | TRBV15 | TGTGCCACCAGCAGAAAACGACAGATAAACACTGAAGCTTTCTTT | CATSRKRQINTEAFF
TRBJ1-6 | . | . | TRBV25-1 | TGTGCCAGCAGTGAACAAAGGGGACAAGTCTTTAATTCACCCCTCCACTTT | CASSEQRGQVFNSPLHF
TRBJ2-7 | . | TRBD2 | TRBV15 | TGTGCCACCAGCAGAGATGGCGGGAGCTCCTACGAGCAGTACTTC | CATSRDGGSSYEQYF
TRBJ1-3 | . | . | TRBV29-1 | TGCAGCGTTGAAACAGCCTCTGGAAACACCATATATTTT | CSVETASGNTIYF
TRBJ2-7 | . | . | TRBV12-5 | TGTGCTAGTGGACCCTCCGGGATCCGGGAACTTATATACGAGCAGTACTTC | CASGPSGIRELIYEQYF
TRBJ1-6 | . | . | TRBV28 | TGTGCCAGCAGAAAACGAGGACAGACGTATTCACCCCTCCACTTT | CASRKRGQTYSPLHF
TRBJ1-2 | . | TRBD1 | TRBV9 | TGTGCCAGCAGCGCAAGGGGACAGGGACTCCTAGCGGGCTACACCTTC | CASSARGQGLLAGYTF
TRBJ2-7 | few | . | TRBV18 | TGTGCCAGCTCACCACGACAGTCCTACGAGCAGTACTTC | CASSPRQSYEQYF
TRBJ1-2 | . | TRBD1 | TRBV18 | TGTGCCAGCTCTCCTGCCGGGACAGGGATTAGCTATGGCTACACCTTC | CASSPAGTGISYGYTF
TRBJ2-7 | . | . | TRBV11-2 | TGTGCCAGCAGCCTACAGGGCGGGTCCTACGAGCAGTACTTC | CASSLQGGSYEQYF
TRBJ2-1 | . | TRBD2 | TRBV5-1 | TGCGCCAGCAGCTCAATGCTAGCGGGGGAGGGGAATGAGCAGTTCTTC | CASSSMLAGEGNEQFF
TRBJ2-2 | . | TRBD2 | TRBV7-6 | TGTGCCAGCAGCTTAGAGCGGGGGGCACGCATGAACACCGGGGAGCTGTTTTTT | CASSLERGARMNTGELFF
TRBJ1-2 | . | . | TRBV21-1 | TGTGCCAGCAGCAAACTAATGATAATGGATACCGGGTACGACTATGGCTACACCTTC | CASSKLMIMDTGYDYGYTF
TRBJ1-4 | . | TRBD1 | TRBV7-9 | TGTGCCAGCAGCTACCCAACAGGGGGTGAAAAACTGTTTTTT | CASSYPTGGEKLFF
TRBJ2-4 | . | . | TRBV2 | TGTGCCAGCAGGGACGTGGGGGGTGGTGCCAAAAACATTCAGTACTTC | CASRDVGGGAKNIQYF
TRBJ2-6 | . | . | TRBV7-6 | TGTGCCAGCAGCTTAGGCCAAGGAGGGCCTGGGGCCAACGTCCTGACTTTC | CASSLGQGGPGANVLTF
TRBJ1-5 | . | . | TRBV2 | TGTGCCAGCAGTGATGAGGTGCAGCCCCAGCATTTT | CASSDEVQPQHF
TRBJ1-1 | . | TRBD1 | TRBV4-1 | TGCGCCAGCAGCCAAGGGGGACAGGGGTTCACTGAAGCTTTCTTT | CASSQGGQGFTEAFF
TRBJ2-3 | . | . | TRBV7-9 | TGTGCCAGCAGCTTAGGGCTCTTGGATACGCAGTATTTT | CASSLGLLDTQYF
TRBJ1-1 | . | TRBD1 | TRBV4-3 | TGCGCCAGCAGCAAGGGACAGGGGGAAGCTTTCTTT | CASSKGQGEAFF
TRBJ1-5 | few | TRBD1 | TRBV12-5 | TGTGCTAGTGGTCTGACCAGACAGGGGAAGGGTCAGAACAATCAGCCCCAGCATTTT | CASGLTRQGKGQNNQPQHF
TRBJ1-6 | . | . | TRBV6-1 | TGTGCCAGCAGTGAACATACCTTGGACTTGGGCCCTAGTGAATATAATTCACCCCTCCACTTT | CASSEHTLDLGPSEYNSPLHF
TRBJ2-7 | . | . | TRBV9 | TGTGCCAGCAGCCCCCGTGGGGTTGGTGAGACAGGACCCTACGAGCAGTACTTC | CASSPRGVGETGPYEQYF
TRBJ1-1 | . | . | TRBV10-3 | TGTGCCATCAGTGAGGGGACACTGGATCACACTGAAGCTTTCTTT | CAISEGTLDHTEAFF
TRBJ2-7 | few | TRBD2 | TRBV30 | TGTGCCTGGAGTCATGGACTAGCGGAATACGAGCAGTACTTC | CAWSHGLAEYEQYF
TRBJ1-5 | . | TRBD1 | TRBV29-1 | TGCAGCGTTTGCCTCGGGACAGGCAATCAGCCCCAGCATTTT | CSVCLGTGNQPQHF
TRBJ1-2 | . | TRBD1 | TRBV23-1 | TGCGCCAGCAGTCAATCTAAATGGGGGACAGGGGCTCGGGATGGCTACACCTTC | CASSQSKWGTGARDGYTF
TRBJ1-5 | . | TRBD1 | TRBV4-1 | TGCGCCAGCAGCCGGACAGGGATAAAACAGCCCCAGCATTTT | CASSRTGIKQPQHF
TRBJ2-3 | . | TRBD1 | TRBV18 | TGTGCCAGCTCACCACTCCAACCGGGACAGGGGTCACTTAAGCAGTATTTT | CASSPLQPGQGSLKQYF
TRBJ1-1 | . | . | TRBV6-5 | TGTGCCAGCAGCGGACATGGACAGAGGAACACTGAAGCTTTCTTT | CASSGHGQRNTEAFF
TRBJ1-5 | . | . | TRBV6-1 | TGTGCCAGCAGTGAATGGGTTAGCAGACCCGTAGATCAGCCCCAGCATTTT | CASSEWVSRPVDQPQHF